The sequence of this TCR beta chain was determined in a study of a mutant IDH1 vaccine in newly diagnosed glioma. Study-wide background: Averaging about 37 years of age, treated patients were about 60% male and about 38% female. Receipt of radiotherapy, temozolomide, or both preceded the study, and most received both.

Time point here: baseline, week 1 (first vaccination visit). Treatment noted: pre-vaccination baseline after standard-of-care therapy. Germline V CDR1 and CDR2: MDHEN, SYDVKM. The CDR3 extends over 12 amino acids. V gave up 5 bases and J gave up 5 bases, with 9 bases separating them. Some clones are missing from TCRdb's copy, which holds only in-frame ones; the method was immunoSEQ multiplex PCR. The table has over 20,000 clones, 90% to 95% seen once; the top ten hold 9.2%. This chain connects TRBV28 to TRBJ2-5, with D perhaps matching TRBD1 (6 bases). Sequenced material: PBMCs, taken from a glioma patient treated with radiotherapy, temozolomide or both. This sequence originates from a young man with glioma. The CDR3 is CASSPDRETQYF. CDR3 sequence (DNA): TGTGCCAGCAGTCCCGACAGGGAGACCCAGTACTTC.